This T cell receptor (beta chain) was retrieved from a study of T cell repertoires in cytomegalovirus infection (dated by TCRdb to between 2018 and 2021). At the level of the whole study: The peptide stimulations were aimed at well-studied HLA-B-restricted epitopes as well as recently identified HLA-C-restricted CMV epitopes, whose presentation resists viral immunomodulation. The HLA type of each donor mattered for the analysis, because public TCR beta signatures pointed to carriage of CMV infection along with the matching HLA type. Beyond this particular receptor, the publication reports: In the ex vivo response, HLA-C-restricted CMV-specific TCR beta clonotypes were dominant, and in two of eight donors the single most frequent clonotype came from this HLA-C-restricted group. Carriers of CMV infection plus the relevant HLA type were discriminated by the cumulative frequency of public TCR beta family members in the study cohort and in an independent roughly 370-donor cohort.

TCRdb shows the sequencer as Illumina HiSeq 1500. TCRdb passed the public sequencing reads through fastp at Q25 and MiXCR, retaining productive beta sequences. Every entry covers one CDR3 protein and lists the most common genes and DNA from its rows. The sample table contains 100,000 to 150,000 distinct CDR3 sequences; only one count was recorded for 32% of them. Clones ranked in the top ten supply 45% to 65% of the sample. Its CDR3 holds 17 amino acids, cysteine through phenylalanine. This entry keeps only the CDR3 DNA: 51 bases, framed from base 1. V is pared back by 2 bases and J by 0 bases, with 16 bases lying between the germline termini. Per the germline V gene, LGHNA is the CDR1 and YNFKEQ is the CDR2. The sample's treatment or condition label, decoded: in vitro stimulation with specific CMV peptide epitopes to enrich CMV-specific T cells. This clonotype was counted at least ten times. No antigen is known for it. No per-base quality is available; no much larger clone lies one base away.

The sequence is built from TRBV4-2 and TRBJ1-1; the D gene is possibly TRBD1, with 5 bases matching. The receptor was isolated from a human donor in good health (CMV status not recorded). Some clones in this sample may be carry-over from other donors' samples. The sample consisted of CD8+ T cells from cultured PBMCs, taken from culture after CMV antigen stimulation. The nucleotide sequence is TGTGCCAGCAGCCAAAGAGGTCAGGGAACAATGAACACTGAAGCTTTCTTT. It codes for CASSQRGQGTMNTEAFF.